This T cell receptor (beta chain) is drawn from a study of blood T cell repertoires in COVID-19. Study-wide background: Specimens from acute and convalescent COVID-19 originated in the United States, Italy and Spain. PBMCs, B-cell-depleted T cells, or T cells provided the cDNA or gDNA that made up the material.

This CDR3 contains 14 residues. The germline gives CDR1 ENHRY, CDR2 SYGVKD. V was pared by 4 bases and J by 6 bases, with 8 bases of the junction left unmatched. Study processing details: Quantification of nucleated cells was approximated via reference gene primer amplification. Libraries were prepared by immunoSEQ multiplex PCR; TCRdb keeps only in-frame clonotypes and omits some of them. The V and J calls and clone size come from that table; D and trimming were worked out from the DNA. The table has 350,000 to 450,000 clones, around 92% seen once. The chain links TRBV10-3 to TRBJ1-2; 7 nucleotides match TRBD1. Sequencing used peripheral blood. This receptor was identified in a man between 35 and 55 years old with acute or convalescent COVID-19. CDR3 loop: CAISGPGTADGYTF. CDR3 DNA sequence: TGTGCCATCAGTGGACCCGGGACAGCTGATGGCTACACCTTC.